This TCR beta chain was found in a study of T cell repertoires in cytomegalovirus infection. Study-wide background: HLA-C-restricted CMV epitopes, recently identified, and well-studied HLA-B-restricted ones were used by the study. It can be stated that public TCR beta signatures indicated CMV infection as well as a matching HLA type.

Germline assignment: CDR1 SGHVT and CDR2 SQSDAQ. CDR3 length: 17 residues. V gave up 6 bases and J gave up 3 bases; unmatched junction bases: 13. Regarding the study as a whole: The ex vivo response showed dominance by HLA-C-restricted CMV-specific TCR beta clonotypes. Identification of carriers of CMV plus the relevant HLA was achieved through cumulative public TCR beta family frequency.

TCRdb ran MiXCR on the reads and lists one entry per CDR3 protein. The sample lists under 500,000 distinct CDR3 sequences, under 45% occurring once. This clonotype was counted only a few times. Its antigen is unidentified. The sequence was obtained from a human donor in good health (CMV status not recorded). Some clones in this sample may be carry-over from other donors' samples. Source: cultured PBMCs, taken from culture after CMV antigen stimulation. The V and J genes are TRBV7-4 and TRBJ1-1; 10 bases fit TRBD1. The CDR3 loop is CASRFPRLDRGDTEAFF. The CDR3 DNA reads as TGTGCCAGCAGGTTTCCCCGTTTGGACAGGGGGGACACTGAAGCTTTCTTT.